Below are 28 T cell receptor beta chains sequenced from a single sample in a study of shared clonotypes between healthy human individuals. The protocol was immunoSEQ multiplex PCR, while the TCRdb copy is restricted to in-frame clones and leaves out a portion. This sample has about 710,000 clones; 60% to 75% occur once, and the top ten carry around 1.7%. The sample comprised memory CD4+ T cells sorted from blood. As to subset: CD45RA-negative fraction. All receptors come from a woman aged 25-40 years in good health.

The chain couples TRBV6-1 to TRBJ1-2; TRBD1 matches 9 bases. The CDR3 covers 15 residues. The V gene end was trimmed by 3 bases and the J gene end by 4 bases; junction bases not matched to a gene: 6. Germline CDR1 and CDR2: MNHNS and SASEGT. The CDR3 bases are TGTGCCAGCAGTGAGTACAGGGGGCCGGCCTATGGCTACACCTTC. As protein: CASSEYRGPAYGYTF.

CDR3 nucleotide sequence: TGTGCCACCAGCAGAGACCGAGGGACATCGGGTTCACCCCTCCACTTT. Its protein product is CATSRDRGTSGSPLHF. The rearrangement uses TRBV15 and TRBJ1-6, with D possibly matching TRBD1 (6 bases). Trimming removed 0 bases at V and 9 bases at J, with 15 bases between. The germline CDR1 and CDR2 sequences are LNHNV and YYDKDF (reference sequence). This CDR3 region has 16 residues.

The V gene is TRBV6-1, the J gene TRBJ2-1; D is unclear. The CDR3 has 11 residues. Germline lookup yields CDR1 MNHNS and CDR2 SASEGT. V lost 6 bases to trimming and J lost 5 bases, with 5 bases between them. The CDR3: CASRNNNEQFF. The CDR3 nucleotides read TGTGCCAGCAGAAACAACAATGAGCAGTTCTTC.

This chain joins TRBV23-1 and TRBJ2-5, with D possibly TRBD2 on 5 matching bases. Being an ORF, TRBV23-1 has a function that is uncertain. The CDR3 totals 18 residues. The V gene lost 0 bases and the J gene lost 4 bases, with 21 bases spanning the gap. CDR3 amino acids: CASSQSVFPQRLLETQYF. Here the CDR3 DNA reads TGCGCCAGCAGTCAATCCGTCTTTCCTCAGCGGCTCTTAGAGACCCAGTACTTC.

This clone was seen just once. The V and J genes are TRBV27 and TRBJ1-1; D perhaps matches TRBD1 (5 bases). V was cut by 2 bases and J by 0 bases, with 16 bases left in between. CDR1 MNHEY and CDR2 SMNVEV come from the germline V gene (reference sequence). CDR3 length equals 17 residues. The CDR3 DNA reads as TGTGCCAGCAGTTTAACCGGGACTTTGTTTATGAACACTGAAGCTTTCTTT. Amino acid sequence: CASSLTGTLFMNTEAFF.

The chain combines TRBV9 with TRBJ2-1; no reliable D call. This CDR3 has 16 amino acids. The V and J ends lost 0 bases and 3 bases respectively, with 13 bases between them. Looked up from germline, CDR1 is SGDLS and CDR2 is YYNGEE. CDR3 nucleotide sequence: TGTGCCAGCAGCGTAGTGGCCAAACCTAACTACAATGAGCAGTTCTTC. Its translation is CASSVVAKPNYNEQFF.

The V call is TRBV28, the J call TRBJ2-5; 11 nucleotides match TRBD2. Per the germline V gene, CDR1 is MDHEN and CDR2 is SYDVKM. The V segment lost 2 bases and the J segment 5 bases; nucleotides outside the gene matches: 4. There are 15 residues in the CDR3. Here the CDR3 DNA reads TGTGCCAGCAGTTTACCTAGCGGGAGGCGGGAGACCCAGTACTTC. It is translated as CASSLPSGRRETQYF.

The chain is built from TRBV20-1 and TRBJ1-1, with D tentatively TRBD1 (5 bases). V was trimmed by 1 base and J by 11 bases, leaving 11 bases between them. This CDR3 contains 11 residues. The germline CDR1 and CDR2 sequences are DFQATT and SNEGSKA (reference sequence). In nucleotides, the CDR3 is TGCAGTGCTAGAGTCGGGGGTGAGGCTTTCTTT. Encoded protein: CSARVGGEAFF.

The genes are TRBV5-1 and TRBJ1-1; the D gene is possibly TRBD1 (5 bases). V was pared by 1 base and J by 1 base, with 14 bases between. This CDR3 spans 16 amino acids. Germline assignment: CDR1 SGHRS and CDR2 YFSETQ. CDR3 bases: TGCGCCAGCAGCTTGTCGGCAGGGTCTTCGAACACTGAAGCTTTCTTT. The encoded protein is CASSLSAGSSNTEAFF.

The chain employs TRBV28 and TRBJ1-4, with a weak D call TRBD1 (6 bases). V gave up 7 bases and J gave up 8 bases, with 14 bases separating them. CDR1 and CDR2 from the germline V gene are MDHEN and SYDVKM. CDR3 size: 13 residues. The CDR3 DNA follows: TGTGCCAGCATCCAGGGGAGGGGCGAAAAACTGTTTTTT. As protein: CASIQGRGEKLFF.

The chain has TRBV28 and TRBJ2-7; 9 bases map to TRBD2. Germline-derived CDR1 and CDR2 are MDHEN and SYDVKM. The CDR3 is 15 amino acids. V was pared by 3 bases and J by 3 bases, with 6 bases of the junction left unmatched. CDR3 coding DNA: TGTGCCAGCAGTTTTTCTAGCGGGACCTTCTACGAGCAGTACTTC. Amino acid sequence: CASSFSSGTFYEQYF. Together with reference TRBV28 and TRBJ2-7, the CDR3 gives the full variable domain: DVKVTQSSRYLVKRTGEKVFLECVQDMDHENMFWYRQDPGLGLRLIYFSYDVKMKEKGDIPEGYSVSREKKERFSLILESASTNQTSMYLCASSFSSGTFYEQYFGPGTRLTVT.

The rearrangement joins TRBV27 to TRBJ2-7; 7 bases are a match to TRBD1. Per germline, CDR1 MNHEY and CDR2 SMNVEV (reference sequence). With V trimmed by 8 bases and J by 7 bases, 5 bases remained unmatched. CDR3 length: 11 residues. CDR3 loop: CASGLQGEQYF. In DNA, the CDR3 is TGTGCCAGCGGGCTACAGGGGGAGCAGTACTTC.

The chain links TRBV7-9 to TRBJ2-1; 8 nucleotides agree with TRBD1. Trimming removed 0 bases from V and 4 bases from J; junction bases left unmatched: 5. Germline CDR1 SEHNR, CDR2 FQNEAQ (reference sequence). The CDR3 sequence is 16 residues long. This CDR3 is CASSLAQGARYNEQFF. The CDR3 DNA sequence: TGTGCCAGCAGCTTAGCGCAGGGGGCGCGGTACAATGAGCAGTTCTTC.

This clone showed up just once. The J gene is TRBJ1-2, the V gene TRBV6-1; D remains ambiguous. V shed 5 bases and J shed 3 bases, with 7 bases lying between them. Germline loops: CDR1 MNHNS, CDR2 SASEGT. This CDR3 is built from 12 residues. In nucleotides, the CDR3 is TGTGCCAGCAGTTCAAGATACTATGGCTACACCTTC. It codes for CASSSRYYGYTF.

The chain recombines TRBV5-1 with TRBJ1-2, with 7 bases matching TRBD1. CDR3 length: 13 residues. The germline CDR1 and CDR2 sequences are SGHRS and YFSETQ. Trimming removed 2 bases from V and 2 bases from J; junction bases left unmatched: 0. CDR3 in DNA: TGCGCCAGCAGCTTACAGGGGAACTATGGCTACACCTTC. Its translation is CASSLQGNYGYTF.

CDR3 loop: CASSPTPAYEQYF. CDR3 DNA: TGTGCCAGCAGCCCAACCCCCGCCTACGAGCAGTACTTC. J is TRBJ2-7 and V is TRBV7-6; D unresolved. Trimming pared 5 bases from V and 2 bases from J, leaving 10 bases between. The CDR3 loop spans 13 amino acids. Germline CDR1 SGHVS, CDR2 FNYEAQ.

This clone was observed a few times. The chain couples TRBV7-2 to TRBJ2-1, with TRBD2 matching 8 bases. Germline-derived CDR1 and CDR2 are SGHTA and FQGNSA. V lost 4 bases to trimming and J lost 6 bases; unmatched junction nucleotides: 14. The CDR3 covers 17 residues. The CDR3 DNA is TGTGCCAGCAGCTCTGGGGGTTGGGCACTAGCGGTCAATGAGCAGTTCTTC. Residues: CASSSGGWALAVNEQFF.

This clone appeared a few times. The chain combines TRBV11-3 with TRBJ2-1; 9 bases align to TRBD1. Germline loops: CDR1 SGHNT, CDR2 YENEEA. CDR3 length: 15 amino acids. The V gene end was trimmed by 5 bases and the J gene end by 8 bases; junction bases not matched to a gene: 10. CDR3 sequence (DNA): TGTGCCAGCAGCACACAGGGGGCGCAAGAAGATGAGCAGTTCTTC. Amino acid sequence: CASSTQGAQEDEQFF. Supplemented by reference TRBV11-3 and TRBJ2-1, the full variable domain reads EAGVVQSPRYKIIEKKQPVAFWCNPISGHNTLYWYLQNLGQGPELLIRYENEEAVDDSQLPKDRFSAERLKGVDSTLKIQPAELGDSAVYLCASSTQGAQEDEQFFGPGTRLTVL.

The CDR3 protein is CSVEGTVRAFF. Here the CDR3 DNA reads TGCAGCGTTGAAGGGACAGTCCGCGCTTTCTTT. The rearrangement joins TRBV29-1 to TRBJ1-1; perhaps TRBD1 as D (6 bases). Per germline, CDR1 SQVTM and CDR2 ANQGSEA. V was clipped by 1 base and J by 11 bases, with 11 bases between them. The CDR3 extends over 11 amino acids.

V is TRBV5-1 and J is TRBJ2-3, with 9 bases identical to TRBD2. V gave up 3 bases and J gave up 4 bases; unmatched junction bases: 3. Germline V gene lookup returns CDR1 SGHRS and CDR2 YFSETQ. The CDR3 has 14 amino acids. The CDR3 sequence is CASSSGTSPDTQYF. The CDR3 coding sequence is TGCGCCAGCAGCTCAGGGACTAGCCCAGATACGCAGTATTTT.

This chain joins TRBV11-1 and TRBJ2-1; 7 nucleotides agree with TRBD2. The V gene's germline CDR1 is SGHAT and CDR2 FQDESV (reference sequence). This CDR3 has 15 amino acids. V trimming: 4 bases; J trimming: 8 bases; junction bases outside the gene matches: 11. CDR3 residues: CASSSLEREADEQFF. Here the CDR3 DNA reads TGTGCCAGCAGCTCCCTAGAGCGGGAAGCGGATGAGCAGTTCTTC.

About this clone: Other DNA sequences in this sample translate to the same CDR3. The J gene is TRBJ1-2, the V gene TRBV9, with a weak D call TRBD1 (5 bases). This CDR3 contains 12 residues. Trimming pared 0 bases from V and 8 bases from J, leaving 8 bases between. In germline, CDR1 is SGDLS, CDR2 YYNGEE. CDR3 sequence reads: CASSVGGYGYTF. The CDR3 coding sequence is TGTGCCAGCAGCGTAGGGGGCTACGGCTACACCTTC.

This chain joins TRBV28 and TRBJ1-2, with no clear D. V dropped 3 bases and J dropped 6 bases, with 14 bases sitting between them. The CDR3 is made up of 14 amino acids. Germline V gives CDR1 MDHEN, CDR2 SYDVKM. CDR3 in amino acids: CASSLDRAENGYTF. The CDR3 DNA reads TGTGCCAGCAGTTTGGATAGGGCGGAGAATGGCTACACCTTC.

For the CDR3, the DNA is TGTGCCAGCAGTTTTTCTTCAGGGAAAAGGTCTAACAATGAGCAGTTCTTC. The encoded protein is CASSFSSGKRSNNEQFF. This chain uses TRBV28 with TRBJ2-1; a weak D match, TRBD1 (5 bases). This CDR3 spans 17 amino acids. V shed 3 bases and J shed 5 bases, with 20 bases lying between them. The germline CDR1 and CDR2 sequences are MDHEN and SYDVKM.

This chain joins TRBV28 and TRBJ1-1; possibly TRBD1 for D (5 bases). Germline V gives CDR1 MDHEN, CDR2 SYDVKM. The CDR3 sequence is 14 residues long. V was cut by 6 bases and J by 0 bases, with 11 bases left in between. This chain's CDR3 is CASRIWGLNTEAFF. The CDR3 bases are TGTGCCAGCAGGATCTGGGGCTTGAACACTGAAGCTTTCTTT.

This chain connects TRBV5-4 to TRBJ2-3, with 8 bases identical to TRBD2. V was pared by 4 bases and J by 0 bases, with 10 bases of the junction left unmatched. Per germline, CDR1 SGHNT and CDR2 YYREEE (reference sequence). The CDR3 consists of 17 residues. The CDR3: CASSQSLSGTSTDTQYF. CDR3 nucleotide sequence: TGTGCCAGCAGCCAGTCGCTTAGCGGGACTAGCACAGATACGCAGTATTTT.

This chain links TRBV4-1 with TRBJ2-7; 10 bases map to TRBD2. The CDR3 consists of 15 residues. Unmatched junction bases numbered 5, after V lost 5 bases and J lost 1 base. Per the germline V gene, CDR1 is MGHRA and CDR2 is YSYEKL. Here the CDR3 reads CASSARTSGSYEQYF. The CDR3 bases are TGCGCCAGCAGCGCCCGGACTAGCGGATCCTACGAGCAGTACTTC.

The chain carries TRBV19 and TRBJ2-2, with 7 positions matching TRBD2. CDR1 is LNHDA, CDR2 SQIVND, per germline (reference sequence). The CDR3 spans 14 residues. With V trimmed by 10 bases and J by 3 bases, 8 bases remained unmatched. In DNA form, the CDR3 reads TGTGCCACATCCCCAGCGGGGTACACCGGGGAGCTGTTTTTT. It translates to CATSPAGYTGELFF. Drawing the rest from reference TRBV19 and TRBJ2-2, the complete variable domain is DGGITQSPKYLFRKEGQNVTLSCEQNLNHDAMYWYRQDPGQGLRLIYYSQIVNDFQKGDIAEGYSVSREKKESFPLTVTSAQKNPTAFYLCATSPAGYTGELFFGEGSRLTVL.